This T cell receptor beta chain stems from a study of T cell responses to AZD1222 COVID-19 vaccine. Overall study results and limits: With two AZD1222 doses given, Spike-specific TCR breadth and depth both rose.

On this clone itself: What it binds is unknown.

Produced via immunoSEQ multiplex PCR; TCRdb's table is partial and in-frame only. The sample has 150,000 to 250,000 clones, roughly 90% seen once. This CDR3 is 17 amino acids long. V dropped 5 bases and J dropped 0; count of bases not matched to a gene: 8. Germline CDR1 MNHEY, CDR2 SVGEGT. The genes are TRBV6-2 or TRBV6-3 and TRBJ2-1; 9 bases are shared with TRBD2. The material sequenced was peripheral blood, taken 28 days after the second AZD1222 dose. The sequence derives from an adult who received the AZD1222 COVID-19 vaccine. The CDR3 protein is CASSDASGTSSYNEQFF. The CDR3 nucleotides are TGTGCCAGCAGTGACGCTAGCGGGACGAGCTCCTACAATGAGCAGTTCTTC.